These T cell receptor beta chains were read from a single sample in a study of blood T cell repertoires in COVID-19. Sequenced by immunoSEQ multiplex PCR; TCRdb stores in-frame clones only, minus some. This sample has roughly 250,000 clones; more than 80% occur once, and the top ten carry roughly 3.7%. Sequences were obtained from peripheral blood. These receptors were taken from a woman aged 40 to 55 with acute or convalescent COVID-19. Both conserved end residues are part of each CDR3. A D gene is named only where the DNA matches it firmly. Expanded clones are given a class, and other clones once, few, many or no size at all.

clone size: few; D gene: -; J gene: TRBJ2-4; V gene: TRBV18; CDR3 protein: CASSPERQNIQYF; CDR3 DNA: TGTGCCAGCTCACCAGAAAGACAGAACATTCAGTACTTC
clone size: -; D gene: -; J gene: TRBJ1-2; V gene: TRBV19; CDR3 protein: CASQRQGYGYTF; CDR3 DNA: TGTGCCAGTCAAAGGCAGGGCTATGGCTACACCTTC
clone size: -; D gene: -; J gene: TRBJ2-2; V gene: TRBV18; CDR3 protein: CASSPMAHLPAITGELFF; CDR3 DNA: TGTGCCAGCTCACCCATGGCCCACCTCCCAGCGATCACCGGGGAGCTGTTTTTT
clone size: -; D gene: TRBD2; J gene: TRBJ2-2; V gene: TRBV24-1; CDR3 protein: CATSWGLAGVTGELFF; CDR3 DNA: TGTGCCACCAGTTGGGGGTTAGCGGGGGTAACCGGGGAGCTGTTTTTT
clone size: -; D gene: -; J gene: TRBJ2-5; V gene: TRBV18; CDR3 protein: CASSPEEGTQETQYF; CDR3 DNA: TGTGCCAGCTCACCGGAGGAGGGCACCCAAGAGACCCAGTACTTC
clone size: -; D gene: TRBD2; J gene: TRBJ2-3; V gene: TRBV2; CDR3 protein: CASSENRGGTDTQYF; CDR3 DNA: TGTGCCAGCAGTGAAAATCGGGGGGGCACAGATACGCAGTATTTT
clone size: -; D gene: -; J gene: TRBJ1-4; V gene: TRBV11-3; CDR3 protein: CASSLGAGATNEKLFF; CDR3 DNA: TGTGCCAGCAGCTTAGGTGCAGGGGCAACTAATGAAAAACTGTTTTTT
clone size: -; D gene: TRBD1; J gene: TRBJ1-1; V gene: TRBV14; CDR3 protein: CASSRVGQGAPFFMNTEAFF; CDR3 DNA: TGTGCCAGCAGCCGGGTTGGACAGGGGGCACCTTTTTTTATGAACACTGAAGCTTTCTTT
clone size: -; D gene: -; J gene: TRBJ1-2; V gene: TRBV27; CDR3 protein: CASSVTGANYGYTF; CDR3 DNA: TGTGCCAGCAGTGTTACAGGAGCTAACTATGGCTACACCTTC
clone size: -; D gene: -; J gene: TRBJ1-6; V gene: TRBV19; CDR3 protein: CASSIDYSYNSPLHF; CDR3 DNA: TGTGCCAGTAGTATAGACTACTCCTATAATTCACCCCTCCACTTT
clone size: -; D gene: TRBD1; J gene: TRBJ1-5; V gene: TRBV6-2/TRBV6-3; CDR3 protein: CASSHGDRGGSNQPQHF; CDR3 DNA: TGTGCCAGCAGCCACGGGGACAGGGGAGGGAGCAATCAGCCCCAGCATTTT
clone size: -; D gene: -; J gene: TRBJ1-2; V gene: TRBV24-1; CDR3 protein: CATSDGGNYGYTF; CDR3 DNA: TGTGCCACCAGTGATGGCGGTAACTATGGCTACACCTTC
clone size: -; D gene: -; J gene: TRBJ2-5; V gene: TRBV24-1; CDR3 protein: CATSGAGFQETQYF; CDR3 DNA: TGTGCCACCAGTGGGGCAGGCTTCCAAGAGACCCAGTACTTC
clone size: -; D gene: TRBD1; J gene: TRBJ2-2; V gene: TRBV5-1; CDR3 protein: CASSPGDRVDGELFF; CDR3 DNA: TGCGCCAGCAGTCCTGGGGACAGGGTCGACGGGGAGCTGTTTTTT
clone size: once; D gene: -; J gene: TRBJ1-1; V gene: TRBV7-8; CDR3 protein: CASSSRGGARTEAFF; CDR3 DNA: TGTGCCAGCAGCTCACGGGGGGGGGCAAGGACTGAAGCTTTCTTT
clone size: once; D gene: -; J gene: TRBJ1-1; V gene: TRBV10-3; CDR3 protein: CAINGIGVGTEAFF; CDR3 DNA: TGTGCCATCAATGGTATAGGGGTAGGCACTGAAGCTTTCTTT
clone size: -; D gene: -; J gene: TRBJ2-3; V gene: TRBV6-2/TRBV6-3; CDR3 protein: CASSYSLRVIPTLTDTQYF; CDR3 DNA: TGTGCCAGCAGTTACTCGTTACGGGTGATTCCTACCCTCACAGATACGCAGTATTTT
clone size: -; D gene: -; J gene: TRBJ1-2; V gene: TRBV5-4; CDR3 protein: CASSQPGGRGDGYTF; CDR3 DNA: TGTGCCAGCAGCCAGCCGGGGGGCCGGGGGGATGGCTACACCTTC
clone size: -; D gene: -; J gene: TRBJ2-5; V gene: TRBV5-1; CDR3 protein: CASSLVIQAQTQYF; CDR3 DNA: TGCGCCAGCAGCTTGGTTATTCAGGCCCAGACCCAGTACTTC
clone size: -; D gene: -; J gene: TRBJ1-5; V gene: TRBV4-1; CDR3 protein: CASSQGGGQPQHF; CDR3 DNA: TGCGCCAGCAGCCAGGGGGGAGGTCAGCCCCAGCATTTT
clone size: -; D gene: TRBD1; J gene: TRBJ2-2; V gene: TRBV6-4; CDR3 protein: CASSPQGSGTGELFF; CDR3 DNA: TGTGCCAGCAGTCCACAGGGGAGCGGCACCGGGGAGCTGTTTTTT
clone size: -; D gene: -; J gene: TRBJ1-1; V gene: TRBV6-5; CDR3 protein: CASSYKRQVNTEAFF; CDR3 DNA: TGTGCCAGCAGTTACAAACGGCAGGTGAACACTGAAGCTTTCTTT
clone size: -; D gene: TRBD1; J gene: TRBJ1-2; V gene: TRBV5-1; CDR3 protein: CASSLVGQGYGYTF; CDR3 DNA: TGCGCCAGCAGCTTGGTGGGACAGGGCTATGGCTACACCTTC
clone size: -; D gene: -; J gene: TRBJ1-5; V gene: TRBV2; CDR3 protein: CASNVESNQPQHF; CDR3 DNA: TGTGCCAGCAACGTGGAGAGCAATCAGCCCCAGCATTTT
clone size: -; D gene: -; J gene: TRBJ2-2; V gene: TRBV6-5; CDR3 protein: CASSYPEGVGTGELFF; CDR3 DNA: TGTGCCAGCAGTTACCCCGAGGGGGTTGGGACCGGGGAGCTGTTTTTT
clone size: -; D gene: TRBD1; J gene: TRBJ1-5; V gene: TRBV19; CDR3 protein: CASSTGQGNQPQHF; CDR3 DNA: TGTGCCAGTAGTACCGGACAGGGCAATCAGCCCCAGCATTTT
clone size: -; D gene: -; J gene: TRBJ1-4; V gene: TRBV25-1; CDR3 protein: CASSASGAMNEKLFF; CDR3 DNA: TGTGCCAGCAGTGCCTCAGGGGCGATGAATGAAAAACTGTTTTTT
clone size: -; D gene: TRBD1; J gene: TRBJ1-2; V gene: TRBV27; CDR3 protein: CASSPGGSRVYGYTF; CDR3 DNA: TGTGCCAGCAGCCCAGGGGGGAGCAGGGTCTATGGCTACACCTTC